A single sample gave rise to the 14 T cell receptor beta chains below, sequenced in a study of control samples from healthy donors and cancer patients. The assay was immunoSEQ multiplex PCR, and TCRdb's table has in-frame clones only and misses some. The sample has under 20,000 clones; 85% to 90% are singletons. What was sequenced was PBMCs. Source of these receptors: a woman aged 70-85 years with colorectal cancer.

The gene calls are TRBV7-2 and TRBJ1-6; 10 bases agree with TRBD1. Germline V gene sequence: CDR1 SGHTA, CDR2 FQGNSA. This CDR3 comprises 16 residues. J lost 8 bases, V lost 5 bases, and 9 bases had no gene match. CDR3: CASSPGTGVVYSPLHF. The CDR3 region has the DNA TGTGCCAGCAGCCCCGGGACAGGGGTAGTGTATTCACCCCTCCACTTT.

This clone has a single count. This chain uses TRBV11-2 with TRBJ2-7; D is possibly TRBD1 (5 bases). V shed 1 base and J shed 2 bases, with 12 bases lying between them. CDR3 length equals 15 residues. The germline gives CDR1 SGHAT, CDR2 FQNNGV. The CDR3 region has the DNA TGTGCCAGCAGCTTAGGTCCAGGGTCCACCTACGAGCAGTACTTC. It translates to CASSLGPGSTYEQYF.

The chain couples TRBV7-2 to TRBJ2-1; D could derive from TRBD1 or TRBD2 (5 bases each). Trimming stripped 5 bases from V and 6 bases from J, with 17 bases between. In germline, CDR1 is SGHTA, CDR2 FQGNSA. The CDR3 is 15 amino acids. The CDR3 spells CASSQRDGIINEQFF. The DNA of the CDR3 is TGTGCCAGCAGCCAACGGGACGGGATAATCAATGAGCAGTTCTTC.

The rearrangement links TRBV19 to TRBJ2-1, with 10 nucleotides matching TRBD2. The ends lost 3 bases at V and 6 bases at J; junction bases unmatched: 2. The germline gives CDR1 LNHDA, CDR2 SQIVND (reference sequence). This CDR3 has 14 amino acids. The CDR3, as DNA: TGTGCCAGTAGTATCCTAGCGGGAGCCAATGAGCAGTTCTTC. Amino acid sequence: CASSILAGANEQFF.

V and J are TRBV19 and TRBJ1-1, with a weak D call TRBD1 (6 bases). The CDR3 is 15 residues long. Germline CDR1 and CDR2: LNHDA and SQIVND (reference sequence). V lost 2 bases and J 1 base, leaving 11 bases between the germline ends. The CDR3 here is CASSINGRGNTEAFF. The CDR3 bases are TGTGCCAGTAGTATAAATGGCAGGGGGAACACTGAAGCTTTCTTT.

The DNA for the CDR3 is TGTGCCAGCAGCTTCAGTACTTTCTACGAGCAGTACTTC. It translates to CASSFSTFYEQYF. The chain carries TRBV7-9 and TRBJ2-7; the D is unclear. The germline V gene has CDR1 SEHNR and CDR2 FQNEAQ (reference sequence). V was pared by 3 bases and J by 3 bases, with 9 bases between. The CDR3 is 13 amino acids.

V gene TRBV5-1 combines with J gene TRBJ2-5; D is perhaps TRBD1 or TRBD2 (5 bases each). Germline V gene lookup returns CDR1 SGHRS and CDR2 YFSETQ. The CDR3 runs 12 residues. Trimming shortened V by 5 bases and J by 7 bases, and 12 bases separated the two germline ends. CDR3 residues: CASSEGSRTQYF. CDR3 bases: TGCGCCAGCAGTGAGGGGTCGAGGACCCAGTACTTC.

The rearrangement uses TRBV6-2 or TRBV6-3 and TRBJ1-2; unclear D gene. The V gene lost 2 bases and the J gene lost 4 bases, with 17 bases spanning the gap. Germline V gives CDR1 MNHEY, CDR2 SVGEGT. The CDR3 is 16 amino acids. CDR3 amino acids: CASSYGLGVDSYGYTF. CDR3 DNA: TGTGCCAGCAGTTACGGCCTCGGGGTCGATTCCTATGGCTACACCTTC.

The gene calls are TRBV5-6 and TRBJ1-2; D remains unclear. From germline, CDR1 is SGHDT and CDR2 YYEEEE. V was trimmed by 4 bases and J by 8 bases, leaving 15 bases between them. The CDR3 sequence is 13 residues long. CDR3 DNA: TGTGCCAGCAGCACGCGGTCTGCGACGGGCTACACCTTC. Residues: CASSTRSATGYTF.

V usage is TRBV19 and J usage is TRBJ1-2; D might be TRBD1 (5 bases). CDR3 length: 14 amino acids. Germline V gene lookup returns CDR1 LNHDA and CDR2 SQIVND (reference sequence). Trimming removed 3 bases at V and 8 bases at J, with 16 bases between. CDR3 in DNA: TGTGCCAGTAGTATTTCGCGCGGGGAGGGGGGCTACACCTTC. Amino acid sequence: CASSISRGEGGYTF. Variable domain in full (rest from reference TRBV19 and TRBJ1-2): DGGITQSPKYLFRKEGQNVTLSCEQNLNHDAMYWYRQDPGQGLRLIYYSQIVNDFQKGDIAEGYSVSREKKESFPLTVTSAQKNPTAFYLCASSISRGEGGYTFGSGTRLTVV.

The chain links TRBV24-1 to TRBJ1-2, with 9 bases lining up with TRBD1. The V gene's germline CDR1 is KGHDR and CDR2 SFDVKD. The trim removed 4 bases at V and 6 bases at J, leaving 8 bases unmatched. CDR3 length equals 15 residues. The CDR3 DNA sequence: TGTGCCACCAGTGAGGGTACAGGGGGCGTGGATGGCTACACCTTC. Translating it yields CATSEGTGGVDGYTF.

The V gene is TRBV12-5, the J gene TRBJ1-6; 12 bases line up with TRBD1. J was trimmed by 7 bases and V by 0 bases; bases with no gene match: 13. Germline CDR1 and CDR2: LGHNT and FRNRAP. This CDR3 is built from 20 residues. The CDR3 protein is CASGLVLGQGAHSLNSPLHF. The CDR3 DNA sequence: TGTGCTAGTGGTTTGGTACTGGGACAGGGGGCGCATTCCTTGAATTCACCCCTCCACTTT. Variable domain in full (rest from reference TRBV12-5 and TRBJ1-6): DARVTQTPRHKVTEMGQEVTMRCQPILGHNTVFWYRQTMMQGLELLAYFRNRAPLDDSGMPKDRFSAEMPDATLATLKIQPSEPRDSAVYFCASGLVLGQGAHSLNSPLHFGNGTRLTVT.

In DNA, the CDR3 is TGCAGCGCCCAGGGTTCGGTCAACACCGGGGAGCTGTTTTTT. Translated: CSAQGSVNTGELFF. The gene calls are TRBV29-1 and TRBJ2-2; the D gene is possibly TRBD1 (5 bases). Germline-derived CDR1 and CDR2 are SQVTM and ANQGSEA. Trimming shortened V by 7 bases and J by 2 bases, and 14 bases separated the two germline ends. The CDR3 extends over 14 amino acids.

The CDR3 loop is CATSDSWGGGHEQYF. The CDR3 coding sequence is TGTGCCACCAGTGATTCCTGGGGGGGCGGACACGAGCAGTACTTC. This chain connects TRBV24-1 to TRBJ2-7; D is possibly TRBD2 (7 bases). V lost 2 bases, J lost 5 bases, and 15 bases lay in between. CDR3 length: 15 amino acids. Germline loops: CDR1 KGHDR, CDR2 SFDVKD.